One sample yielded the 32 T cell receptor beta chains listed below, sequenced in a study of cytomegalovirus exposure and HLA in healthy donors. In the PCR, 60 Vbeta and 13 Jbeta primers were used. Assay: immunoSEQ multiplex PCR; the TCRdb copy retains only in-frame clones and omits some. The data show around 200,000 clones, around 83% seen once. The sequencing sample was made of PBMCs. These receptors were taken from a girl aged 2-10 years in good health and CMV-seropositive.

The chain carries TRBV27 and TRBJ1-6; D is unclear. Per germline, CDR1 MNHEY and CDR2 SMNVEV (reference sequence). The CDR3 contains 14 residues. The germline V and J ends were trimmed by 8 bases and 8 bases, with 16 bases remaining between them. The CDR3 is CASGPWAADSPLHF. The CDR3 DNA reads as TGTGCCAGCGGACCCTGGGCAGCGGATTCACCCCTCCACTTT.

This clone was observed a few times. The chain links TRBV14 to TRBJ2-6, with D uncertain. Germline-derived CDR1 and CDR2 are SGHDN and FVKESK. Trimming shortened V by 1 base and J by 1 base, and 20 bases separated the two germline ends. The CDR3 runs to 20 residues. CDR3 sequence: CASSQGFSPTLLSGANVLTF. CDR3 nucleotide sequence: TGTGCCAGCAGCCAAGGATTTTCCCCGACATTACTTTCTGGGGCCAACGTCCTGACTTTC.

This clone was seen a single time. The J gene is TRBJ1-3, the V gene TRBV2, with D unresolved. Trimming stripped 4 bases from V and 7 bases from J, with 17 bases between. The CDR3 runs 15 residues. Germline V lookup: CDR1 SNHLY, CDR2 FYNNEI. CDR3 sequence (DNA): TGTGCCAGCAGTGTGGTGTTCGGATTCGGGAACACCATATATTTT. Amino acids: CASSVVFGFGNTIYF. The full variable domain, completed using reference TRBV2 and TRBJ1-3, is EPEVTQTPSHQVTQMGQEVILRCVPISNHLYFYWYRQILGQKVEFLVSFYNNEISEKSEIFDDQFSVERPDGSNFTLKIRSTKLEDSAMYFCASSVVFGFGNTIYFGEGSWLTVV.

The rearrangement uses TRBV5-1 and TRBJ2-1; D is ambiguous. There are 15 residues in the CDR3. The V gene lost 0 bases and the J gene lost 5 bases, with 12 bases spanning the gap. Germline CDR1 is SGHRS and CDR2 is YFSETQ. CDR3 nucleotide sequence: TGCGCCAGCAGCTTGGCTATCCCGCGAGACAATGAGCAGTTCTTC. It yields the protein CASSLAIPRDNEQFF.

The rearrangement joins TRBV10-2 to TRBJ2-3, with unresolved D. There are 14 residues in the CDR3. V was shortened by 3 bases and J by 3 bases, with 10 bases between the two germline ends. The V gene's germline CDR1 is WSHSY and CDR2 SAAADI. In DNA, the CDR3 is TGCGCCAGCAGTGATCGCCAGAGGACAGATACGCAGTATTTT. It encodes CASSDRQRTDTQYF.

This chain joins TRBV6-1 and TRBJ2-4, with 7 positions matching TRBD2. J lost 8 bases, V lost 2 bases, and 12 bases had no gene match. The CDR3 has 16 amino acids. Germline V gene sequence: CDR1 MNHNS, CDR2 SASEGT. The CDR3 bases are TGTGCCAGCAGTGAATACCCCTCTAGCGGTCGGGACATTCAGTACTTC. It specifies CASSEYPSSGRDIQYF.

The chain carries TRBV6-6 and TRBJ1-2, with D tentatively TRBD1 (5 bases). V was cut by 0 bases and J by 4 bases, with 15 bases left in between. Germline V gene sequence: CDR1 MNHNY, CDR2 SVGAGI (reference sequence). The CDR3 has 16 amino acids. The DNA for the CDR3 is TGTGCCAGCAGTTACTCAGGGGCCGCGGGGGGCTATGGCTACACCTTC. This encodes CASSYSGAAGGYGYTF.

The genes are TRBV21-1 and TRBJ2-5; TRBD1 reflects the table's D call only, with no check against the DNA. TRBV21-1 is labeled a pseudogene. The CDR3 sequence is 12 residues long. This CDR3 is CASSDRAETQYF. DNA of the CDR3: TGTGCCAGCAGCGACAGAGCAGAGACCCAGTACTTC.

CDR3 loop: CASSLTGRGYGYTF. As DNA, the CDR3 is TGTGCCAGCAGCCTGACAGGGCGGGGCTATGGCTACACCTTC. The V call is TRBV5-4, the J call TRBJ1-2; TRBD1 agrees at 7 bases. In germline, CDR1 is SGHNT, CDR2 YYREEE (reference sequence). Unmatched junction bases numbered 7, after V lost 4 bases and J lost 4 bases. The CDR3 spans 14 residues.

The V gene is TRBV7-9, the J gene TRBJ1-2, with unresolved D. The CDR3 spans 14 residues. CDR1 and CDR2 from the germline V gene are SEHNR and FQNEAQ (reference sequence). The V gene lost 2 bases and the J gene lost 3 bases, with 10 bases spanning the gap. The CDR3, as DNA: TGTGCCAGCAGCTTAACCGGACTGGACTATGGCTACACCTTC. Protein: CASSLTGLDYGYTF.

This sequence joins TRBV4-1 and TRBJ1-2; 9 bases match TRBD1. V lost 4 bases and J lost 7; bases outside the gene matches: 7. The CDR3 has 14 amino acids. Germline loops: CDR1 MGHRA, CDR2 YSYEKL. This chain's CDR3 is CASSLRDREGGYTF. The CDR3 coding sequence is TGCGCCAGCAGCCTCCGGGACAGGGAAGGTGGCTACACCTTC.

The chain combines TRBV5-1 with TRBJ2-5, with 8 bases that match TRBD1. TRBJ2-7 explains the end of the DNA better; the J call may be wrong. Germline V lookup: CDR1 SGHRS, CDR2 YFSETQ. The CDR3 length is 14 residues. The CDR3, as DNA: TGCGCCAGCAGCTGGACAGGGAAGGACTACGAGCAGTACTTC. Protein: CASSWTGKDYEQYF.

The V gene is TRBV4-1, the J gene TRBJ2-5; a possible D gene is TRBD1 (7 bases). V was trimmed by 2 bases and J by 4 bases, leaving 17 bases between them. The CDR3 sequence is 16 residues long. Germline V gene lookup returns CDR1 MGHRA and CDR2 YSYEKL. The DNA for the CDR3 is TGCGCCAGCAGCCAAAGGGGGCCGGGGGCAGGAGAGACCCAGTACTTC. Encoded protein: CASSQRGPGAGETQYF.

For this clone: Relative to the germline gene, one junction end is altered; a read error may explain this. J is TRBJ2-1 and V is TRBV7-7, with 10 bases lining up with TRBD2. CDR1 SSHAT and CDR2 FNYEAQ come from the germline V gene (reference sequence). This CDR3 is 19 amino acids long. CDR3 sequence (DNA): TGTGCTAGCAGCTTAGAGCTAGCGGGAGTTCGACAGATCGCCAATGAGCAGTTCTTC. Its protein is CASSLELAGVRQIANEQFF.

This chain joins TRBV5-1 and TRBJ2-1; 11 positions agree with TRBD2. The junction had 5 bases not matched to a gene; V was cut back by 4 bases and J by 5 bases. The CDR3 covers 15 residues. Germline V gene lookup returns CDR1 SGHRS and CDR2 YFSETQ. As DNA, the CDR3 is TGCGCCAGCAGCATACAGGGACTAGCGGACAATGAGCAGTTCTTC. Its translation is CASSIQGLADNEQFF.

The gene calls are TRBV6-1 and TRBJ2-5; TRBD2 matches at 12 bases. CDR3 size: 13 residues. The junction had 1 base not matched to a gene; V was cut back by 5 bases and J by 6 bases. Germline CDR1 MNHNS, CDR2 SASEGT. CDR3 region: CASSTSGGKTQYF. CDR3 nucleotides: TGTGCCAGCAGTACTAGCGGGGGGAAGACCCAGTACTTC.

CDR3 nucleotides: TGCAGTGCTAGTTATGGCGAGACCCAGTACTTC. Protein product: CSASYGETQYF. V and J are TRBV20-1 and TRBJ2-5; D remains unclear. The V end was cut by 3 bases, the J end by 5 bases, with 7 bases between. The germline CDR1 and CDR2 sequences are DFQATT and SNEGSKA (reference sequence). The CDR3 totals 11 residues.

This chain links TRBV5-4 with TRBJ2-7; TRBD2 agrees at 8 bases. The CDR3 sequence is 15 residues long. V was clipped by 0 bases and J by 4 bases; unmatched bases: 6. The germline V gene encodes CDR1 SGHNT and CDR2 YYREEE (reference sequence). The CDR3 loop reads CASSLDSSGLYEQYF. The CDR3 bases are TGTGCCAGCAGCTTGGACTCTAGCGGGCTTTACGAGCAGTACTTC.

The chain uses TRBV29-1 and TRBJ1-4, with 7 nucleotides matching TRBD1. The CDR3 spans 16 residues. The germline V gene has CDR1 SQVTM and CDR2 ANQGSEA. With V trimmed by 6 bases and J by 5 bases, 15 bases remained unmatched. CDR3 residues: CSVVDRALNLNEKLFF. Written as DNA, the CDR3 is TGCAGCGTCGTCGACAGGGCCCTGAACTTAAATGAAAAACTGTTTTTT. The full variable domain, rest sourced from reference TRBV29-1 and TRBJ1-4, is SAVISQKPSRDICQRGTSLTIQCQVDSQVTMMFWYRQQPGQSLTLIATANQGSEATYESGFVIDKFPISRPNLTFSTLTVSNMSPEDSSIYLCSVVDRALNLNEKLFFGSGTQLSVL.

The J gene is TRBJ2-5, the V gene TRBV12-5; a possible D gene is TRBD2 (5 bases). V lost 0 bases to trimming and J lost 4 bases, with 15 bases between them. This CDR3 region has 16 residues. Germline V gene lookup returns CDR1 LGHNT and CDR2 FRNRAP. The CDR3: CASGLVLKGRGETQYF. DNA of the CDR3: TGTGCTAGTGGTTTGGTACTGAAGGGTCGGGGAGAGACCCAGTACTTC.

The chain joins TRBV29-1 to TRBJ2-1; 14 positions agree with TRBD2. There are 16 residues in the CDR3. V trimming: 3 bases; J trimming: 1 base; junction bases outside the gene matches: 2. Germline CDR1 and CDR2: SQVTM and ANQGSEA. The CDR3 loop is CSVEGTSGGSYNEQFF. CDR3 sequence (DNA): TGCAGCGTTGAGGGGACTAGCGGGGGTTCCTACAATGAGCAGTTCTTC.

This clone has a handful of counts. The chain's CDR3 is CASSSPQGATEAFF. In nucleotides, the CDR3 is TGTGCCAGCAGCTCCCCACAGGGGGCCACTGAAGCTTTCTTT. This sequence joins TRBV2 and TRBJ1-1; TRBD1 aligns across 9 bases. This CDR3 region has 14 residues. CDR1 is SNHLY and CDR2 is FYNNEI in the germline V gene. With V trimmed by 6 bases and J by 4 bases, 6 bases remained unmatched.

V usage is TRBV27 and J usage is TRBJ1-2; weak D call: TRBD1 (6 bases). V was shortened by 8 bases and J by 6 bases, with 19 bases between the two germline ends. Per germline, CDR1 MNHEY and CDR2 SMNVEV (reference sequence). The CDR3 consists of 14 residues. CDR3 region: CASGPRGRIHGYTF. DNA of the CDR3: TGTGCCAGCGGGCCCAGGGGTAGAATACATGGCTACACCTTC.

The chain links TRBV25-1 to TRBJ1-1; tentatively, D is TRBD1 (6 bases). This CDR3 contains 14 residues. Germline V gives CDR1 MGHDK, CDR2 SYGVNS. Trimming took 6 bases from V and 7 from J, leaving 18 bases between them. CDR3 in amino acids: CASRGRGGDCEAFF. Written as DNA, the CDR3 is TGTGCCAGCAGAGGTAGGGGGGGGGACTGTGAAGCTTTCTTT.

The chain couples TRBV19 to TRBJ2-1, with 8 bases identical to TRBD1. From germline, CDR1 is LNHDA and CDR2 SQIVND (reference sequence). CDR3 size: 16 residues. Germline trimming cut 6 bases from V and 8 bases from J; bases unmatched to any gene: 15. As DNA, the CDR3 is TGTGCCAGTAGCGTAGGGGGCAGGGGGCTTGGGGATGAGCAGTTCTTC. Translation: CASSVGGRGLGDEQFF.

The chain carries TRBV5-5 and TRBJ1-1, with 7 positions matching TRBD1. The V segment lost 4 bases and the J segment 4 bases; nucleotides outside the gene matches: 7. The CDR3 extends over 14 amino acids. The germline V gene has CDR1 SGHKS and CDR2 YYEKEE (reference sequence). CDR3 DNA: TGTGCCAGCAGCATAGGACAGGACCGCACTGAAGCTTTCTTT. This translates into CASSIGQDRTEAFF.

The CDR3 bases are TGTGCCAGTAGTATAGATCGTGGAGGGGTGAGGCTGTTCTCAACTGAAGCTTTCTTT. Protein sequence: CASSIDRGGVRLFSTEAFF. J is TRBJ1-1 and V is TRBV19; tentative D call: TRBD1 (5 bases). V was shortened by 0 bases and J by 5 bases, with 25 bases between the two germline ends. Looked up from germline, CDR1 is LNHDA and CDR2 is SQIVND (reference sequence). The CDR3 is 19 amino acids.

This clone turned up a few times. The J gene is TRBJ1-1, the V gene TRBV25-1; weak D call: TRBD1 (5 bases). CDR1 and CDR2 from the germline V gene are MGHDK and SYGVNS. Deletions cut 1 base from V and 7 bases from J, with 7 bases between. This CDR3 is built from 12 residues. The CDR3 nucleotides read TGTGCCAGCAGTGAATGGCAGGGTGAAGCTTTCTTT. Its translation is CASSEWQGEAFF.

This clone appeared a few times. In DNA form, the CDR3 reads TGTGCCGGCTCCCGTGCAGGGAACTACGAGCAGTACTTC. Translation: CAGSRAGNYEQYF. This chain uses TRBV6-1 with TRBJ2-7; D perhaps matches TRBD1 (5 bases). Germline CDR1 reads MNHNS; CDR2 reads SASEGT. This CDR3 has 13 residues. V lost 11 bases and J 3 bases, leaving 17 bases between the germline ends.

This clone was recorded a few times. The chain links TRBV4-2 to TRBJ1-1; no clear D. Trimming removed 0 bases from V and 4 bases from J, with 9 bases in between. The CDR3 is 14 residues long. Germline V gene data show CDR1 as LGHNA and CDR2 as YNFKEQ. CDR3 amino acids: CASSQDPQVTEAFF. The CDR3 nucleotides are TGTGCCAGCAGCCAAGATCCGCAGGTCACTGAAGCTTTCTTT.

Only a few counts were recorded for this clone. This rearrangement joins TRBV5-1 to TRBJ1-4; D remains ambiguous. The CDR3 runs 13 residues. Per the germline V gene, CDR1 is SGHRS and CDR2 is YFSETQ. V lost 1 base and J 8 bases, leaving 9 bases between the germline ends. CDR3 loop: CASSLTPGEKLFF. As DNA, the CDR3 is TGCGCCAGCAGCTTGACGCCAGGAGAAAAACTGTTTTTT. The whole variable domain, remainder taken from reference TRBV5-1 and TRBJ1-4, is KAGVTQTPRYLIKTRGQQVTLSCSPISGHRSVSWYQQTPGQGLQFLFEYFSETQRNKGNFPGRFSGRQFSNSRSEMNVSTLELGDSALYLCASSLTPGEKLFFGSGTQLSVL.

The chain employs TRBV5-6 and TRBJ2-2; maybe TRBD1 (5 bases). This CDR3 contains 19 residues. Deletions cut 4 bases from V and 5 bases from J, with 27 bases between. From germline, CDR1 is SGHDT and CDR2 YYEEEE. This chain's CDR3 is CASSLARGASPRRTGELFF. CDR3 nucleotide sequence: TGTGCCAGCAGCCTTGCCCGTGGGGCTAGTCCGAGAAGGACCGGGGAGCTGTTTTTT.